These 10 T cell receptor beta chains were sequenced from one sample in a study of cytomegalovirus exposure and HLA in healthy donors. Primers included in the PCR were 60 Vbeta and 13 Jbeta primers. Here immunoSEQ multiplex PCR was the method, and the copy in TCRdb shows in-frame clones only, minus some. Among 170,000 or so clones, roughly three quarters were seen once, and the ten largest hold roughly 13%. The material sequenced was PBMCs. These receptor sequences come from a woman aged 50 to 65 in good health and CMV-seropositive.

This clone was found once. The chain recombines TRBV11-2 with TRBJ2-7; a weak D match, TRBD2 (5 bases). The V gene lost 0 bases and the J gene lost 3 bases, with 6 bases spanning the gap. The CDR3 sequence is 13 residues long. Per the germline V gene, CDR1 is SGHAT and CDR2 is FQNNGV. CDR3 in DNA: TGTGCCAGCAGCTTAGAGGACTTCTACGAGCAGTACTTC. It is translated as CASSLEDFYEQYF.

J is TRBJ2-7 and V is TRBV28, with D possibly being TRBD1 (7 bases). Per germline, CDR1 MDHEN and CDR2 SYDVKM. The length of the CDR3 is 13 residues. V was pared by 6 bases and J by 1 base, with 10 bases between. CDR3 DNA: TGTGCCAGCAGGACAGGGACTTCCTACGAGCAGTACTTC. The encoded protein is CASRTGTSYEQYF.

The gene calls are TRBV27 and TRBJ2-7; a weak D match, TRBD1 (6 bases). The V gene lost 4 bases and the J gene lost 5 bases, with 15 bases spanning the gap. This CDR3 has 14 residues. CDR1 and CDR2 from the germline V gene are MNHEY and SMNVEV (reference sequence). CDR3 in amino acids: CASSWARGENEQYF. CDR3 DNA: TGTGCCAGCAGTTGGGCCAGGGGTGAGAACGAGCAGTACTTC.

The genes are TRBV1 and TRBJ1-5. TRBV1 is a pseudogene locus. This CDR3 region has 12 residues. The DNA of the CDR3 is TGCACCATCAAGGGGGGGCCTCAGCCCCAGCATTTT. Translated, it gives CTIKGGPQPQHF.

The count of this clone is one. This sequence joins TRBV5-1 and TRBJ2-2, with 8 bases aligning to TRBD1. This CDR3 has 16 amino acids. After removal of 0 bases from V and 5 bases from J, the junction contained 6 bases not matched to a gene. Germline-derived CDR1 and CDR2 are SGHRS and YFSETQ. CDR3 in amino acids: CASSLGRGLSTGELFF. The CDR3 DNA follows: TGCGCCAGCAGCTTGGGCAGGGGGCTGAGTACCGGGGAGCTGTTTTTT.

The rearrangement uses TRBV27 and TRBJ2-2; the D gene is possibly TRBD2 (5 bases). The CDR3 contains 19 residues. Germline values: CDR1 MNHEY, CDR2 SMNVEV (reference sequence). V lost 4 bases, J lost 0 bases, and 21 bases lay in between. The CDR3 DNA sequence: TGTGCCAGCAGTTCTTATGGTGGGTCCGGGATCACGAACACCGGGGAGCTGTTTTTT. Its translation is CASSSYGGSGITNTGELFF.

CDR3 in amino acids: CASLAGATGVGTQYF. The CDR3 nucleotides are TGCGCCAGCCTAGCGGGGGCCACGGGTGTTGGTACGCAGTATTTT. The chain has TRBV5-1 and TRBJ2-3; 10 bases agree with TRBD2. V was pared by 7 bases and J by 8 bases, with 13 bases of the junction left unmatched. Germline V gene lookup returns CDR1 SGHRS and CDR2 YFSETQ. The CDR3 runs 15 residues.

V usage is TRBV2 and J usage is TRBJ1-2; no reliable D call. Trimming took off 3 bases at V and 5 bases at J, with 22 bases between the two ends. The CDR3 loop spans 17 amino acids. The germline V gene has CDR1 SNHLY and CDR2 FYNNEI. The CDR3 bases are TGTGCCAGCAGTGACAACAGTCTAAGTAATATCGTTTATGGCTACACCTTC. Protein: CASSDNSLSNIVYGYTF. The full variable domain, rest sourced from reference TRBV2 and TRBJ1-2, is EPEVTQTPSHQVTQMGQEVILRCVPISNHLYFYWYRQILGQKVEFLVSFYNNEISEKSEIFDDQFSVERPDGSNFTLKIRSTKLEDSAMYFCASSDNSLSNIVYGYTFGSGTRLTVV.

The chain carries TRBV4-1 and TRBJ2-2, with TRBD2 as a possible D gene (6 bases). The V end lost 5 bases, the J end lost 0 bases, and 10 bases lay between the germline ends. The germline gives CDR1 MGHRA, CDR2 YSYEKL. The CDR3 totals 15 residues. CDR3 DNA: TGCGCCAGCAGCGCTAGACTAGCGAACACCGGGGAGCTGTTTTTT. Protein: CASSARLANTGELFF.

V usage is TRBV9 and J usage is TRBJ2-3; 9 bases are a match to TRBD2. This CDR3 is 15 amino acids long. Per germline, CDR1 SGDLS and CDR2 YYNGEE. V dropped 6 bases and J dropped 0; count of bases not matched to a gene: 5. The CDR3 here is CASTQRGDSTDTQYF. In DNA form, the CDR3 reads TGTGCCAGCACCCAGCGGGGGGACAGCACAGATACGCAGTATTTT.